The clone carrying this TCR beta chain was observed a few times. Its matching antigen is unknown. This specimen comes from a study of T-cell reconstitution after alpha-beta-depleted transplantation in children. General study points: Several hundred expanded graft clones reportedly supplied alpha-beta T cells about two months after transplant. Surviving recipient T cells and thymic progenitors underlay high day-60 TCRbeta diversity in some patients. Diversity and T-cell counts at one year after transplant derived mostly from new T cells.

Unique molecular identifiers were incorporated when the TCRbeta library was constructed. Each CDR3 protein gets one entry after TCRdb re-called the PCR reads with MiXCR. Of approximately 1,000,000 distinct CDR3 sequences listed, roughly 31% are singletons. There are 14 residues in the CDR3. V gave up 4 bases and J gave up 5 bases; unmatched junction bases: 7. CDR1 is LGHDT, CDR2 YNNKEL, per germline (reference sequence). This sequence joins TRBV3-1 and TRBJ1-2; 7 bases match TRBD1. This receptor was identified in a boy under three years old who had a stem cell transplant for SCID, so the T cells may come from the graft donor. The sample here was PBMCs, mostly from graft donor cells, taken 360 days after TCRalphabeta/CD19-depleted stem cell transplant. CDR3 sequence reads: CASSRTTGQYGYTF. In DNA form, the CDR3 reads TGTGCCAGCAGCCGTACGACAGGGCAGTATGGCTACACCTTC.